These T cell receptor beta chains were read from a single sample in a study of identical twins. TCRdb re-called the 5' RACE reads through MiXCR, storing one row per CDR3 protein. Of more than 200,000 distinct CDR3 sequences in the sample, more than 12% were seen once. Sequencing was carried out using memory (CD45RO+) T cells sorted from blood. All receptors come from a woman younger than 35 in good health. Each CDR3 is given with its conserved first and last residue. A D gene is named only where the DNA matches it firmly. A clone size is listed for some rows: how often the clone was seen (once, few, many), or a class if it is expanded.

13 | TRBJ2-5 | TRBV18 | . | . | CASSPSLQETQYF | TGTGCCAGCTCACCTTCACTCCAAGAGACCCAGTACTTC
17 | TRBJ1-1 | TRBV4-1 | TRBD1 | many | CASSPQTDRAFNTEAFF | TGCGCCAGCAGCCCACAGACAGACAGGGCGTTTAACACTGAAGCTTTCTTT
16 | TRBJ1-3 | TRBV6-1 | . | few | CASSRGRMSSGNTIYF | TGTGCCAGCAGCCGGGGACGAATGAGCTCTGGAAACACCATATATTTT
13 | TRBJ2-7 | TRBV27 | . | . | CASSSHPDRKQYF | TGTGCCAGCAGTTCTCACCCTGACCGGAAGCAGTACTTC
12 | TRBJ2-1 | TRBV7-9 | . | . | CASSLALYEQFF | TGTGCCAGCAGCTTAGCGCTTTATGAGCAGTTCTTC
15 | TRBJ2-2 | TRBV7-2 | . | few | CASSLMASPTGELFF | TGTGCCAGCAGCTTAATGGCCTCACCCACCGGGGAGCTGTTTTTT
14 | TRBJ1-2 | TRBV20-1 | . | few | CSARVGDTNYGYTF | TGCAGTGCTAGGGTGGGGGACACCAACTATGGCTACACCTTC
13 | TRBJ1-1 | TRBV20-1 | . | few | CSARGWGRTEAFF | TGCAGTGCTAGAGGCTGGGGCAGGACTGAAGCTTTCTTT
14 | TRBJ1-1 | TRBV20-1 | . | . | CSARDGTLNTEVFF | TGCAGTGCTAGAGACGGAACATTGAACACTGAAGTTTTCTTT
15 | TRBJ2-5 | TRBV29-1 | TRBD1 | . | CSVEELQGLDATQYF | TGCAGCGTTGAAGAACTACAGGGGTTGGATGCGACCCAGTACTTC
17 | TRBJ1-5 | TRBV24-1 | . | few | CATSEMRPGQGNQPQHF | TGTGCCACCAGCGAGATGAGACCGGGACAAGGAAATCAGCCCCAGCATTTT
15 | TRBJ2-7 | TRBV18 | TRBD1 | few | CASSQNRGKDYEQYF | TGTGCCAGCTCACAGAACAGGGGAAAGGACTACGAGCAGTACTTC
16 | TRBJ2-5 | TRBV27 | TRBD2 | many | CASSHPPGLARETQYF | TGTGCCAGCAGTCACCCCCCGGGACTAGCGAGGGAGACCCAGTACTTC
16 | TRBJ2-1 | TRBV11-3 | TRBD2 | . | CASSRHESGIAGEQFF | TGTGCCAGCAGCCGCCACGAGAGCGGGATCGCGGGGGAGCAGTTCTTC
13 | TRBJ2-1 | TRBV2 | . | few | CASSEVSDNEQFF | TGTGCCAGCAGTGAAGTTTCAGACAATGAGCAGTTCTTC
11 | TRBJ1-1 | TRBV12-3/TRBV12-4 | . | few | CASSVGGVAFF | TGTGCCAGCAGTGTGGGTGGGGTCGCTTTCTTT
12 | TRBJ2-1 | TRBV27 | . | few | CASSLRQGEQFF | TGTGCCAGCAGTTTAAGGCAGGGTGAGCAGTTCTTC
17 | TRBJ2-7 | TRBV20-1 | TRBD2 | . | CSAMFWGLAGYSYEQYF | TGCAGTGCTATGTTTTGGGGGCTAGCGGGATACTCCTACGAGCAGTACTTC
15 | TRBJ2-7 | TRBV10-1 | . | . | CASSESIPGKAEQYF | TGCGCCAGCAGTGAGTCGATTCCGGGAAAGGCCGAGCAGTACTTC
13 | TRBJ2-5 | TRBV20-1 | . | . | CSADGRGEETQYF | TGCAGTGCTGATGGTAGGGGGGAAGAGACCCAGTACTTC
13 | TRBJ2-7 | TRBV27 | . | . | CASSGGQDYEQYF | TGTGCCAGCAGTGGTGGGCAGGACTACGAGCAGTACTTC
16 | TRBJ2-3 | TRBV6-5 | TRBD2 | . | CASSYSPGGFTDTQYF | TGTGCCAGCAGTTACAGTCCGGGAGGGTTCACAGATACGCAGTATTTT
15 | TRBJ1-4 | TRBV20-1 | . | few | CSAREIRGYGEKLFF | TGCAGTGCTAGAGAAATCCGGGGGTATGGAGAAAAACTGTTTTTT
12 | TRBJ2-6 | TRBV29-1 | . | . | CSVDSGANVLTF | TGCAGCGTTGATTCTGGGGCCAACGTCCTGACTTTC
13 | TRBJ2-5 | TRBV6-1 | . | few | CASSWTIGETQYF | TGTGCCAGCAGCTGGACAATTGGAGAGACCCAGTACTTC
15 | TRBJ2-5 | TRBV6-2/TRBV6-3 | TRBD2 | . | CASSYLAGREETQYF | TGTGCCAGCAGTTATCTGGCGGGGAGGGAAGAGACCCAGTACTTC
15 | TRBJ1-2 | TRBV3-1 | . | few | CASSHSITVRYGYTF | TGTGCCAGCAGCCACTCAATTACAGTCAGATATGGCTACACCTTC
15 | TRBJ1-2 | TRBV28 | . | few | CASSLYRAPDYGYTF | TGTGCCAGCAGTTTATACAGGGCCCCAGACTATGGCTACACCTTC
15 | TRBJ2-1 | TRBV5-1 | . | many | CASSPTGPGNNEQFF | TGCGCCAGCAGCCCGACGGGACCGGGGAACAATGAGCAGTTCTTC
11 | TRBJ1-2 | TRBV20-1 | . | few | CSARDNDGYTF | TGCAGTGCTAGAGATAACGACGGCTACACCTTC
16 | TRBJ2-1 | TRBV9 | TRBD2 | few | CASSVGSGRSYNEQFF | TGTGCCAGCAGCGTAGGCAGCGGGAGGTCCTACAATGAGCAGTTCTTC
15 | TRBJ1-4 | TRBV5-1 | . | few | CASSQNTATNEKLFF | TGCGCCAGCAGCCAAAACACCGCAACTAATGAAAAACTGTTTTTT
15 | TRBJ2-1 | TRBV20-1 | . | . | CSARQPSSSYNEQFF | TGCAGTGCTAGACAGCCCAGTTCCTCCTACAATGAGCAGTTCTTC
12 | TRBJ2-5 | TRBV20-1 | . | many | CSARLGRETQYF | TGCAGTGCACGACTAGGGAGGGAGACCCAGTACTTC
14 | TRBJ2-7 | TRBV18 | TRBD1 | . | CASAKTGKTYEQYF | TGTGCCAGCGCGAAGACAGGGAAAACCTACGAGCAGTACTTC
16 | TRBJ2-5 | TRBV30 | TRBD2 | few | CAWSPPGLRRRETQYF | TGTGCCTGGAGTCCACCGGGACTACGGCGGAGGGAGACCCAGTACTTC
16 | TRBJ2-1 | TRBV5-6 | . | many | CASSLVVAPGDNEQFF | TGTGCCAGCAGCTTGGTAGTAGCTCCAGGGGACAATGAGCAGTTCTTC
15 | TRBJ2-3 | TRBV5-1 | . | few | CASSLGLISTDTQYF | TGCGCCAGCAGCCTCGGACTAATTTCCACAGATACGCAGTATTTT
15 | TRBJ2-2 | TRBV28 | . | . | CASRTQGGNTGELFF | TGTGCCAGCAGAACCCAGGGGGGGAACACCGGGGAGCTGTTTTTT
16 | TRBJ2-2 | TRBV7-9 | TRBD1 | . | CASSRSGTGFFGELFF | TGTGCCAGCAGCCGCTCGGGGACAGGTTTCTTCGGGGAGCTGTTTTTT
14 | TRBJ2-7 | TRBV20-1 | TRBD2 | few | CSARRGRSSYEQYF | TGCAGTGCTAGGCGCGGGAGGAGCTCCTACGAGCAGTACTTC
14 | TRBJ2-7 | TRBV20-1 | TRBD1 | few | CSASPGTDSYEQYF | TGCAGTGCTAGCCCCGGGACAGACTCCTACGAGCAGTACTTC
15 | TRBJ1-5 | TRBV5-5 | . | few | CASSLQGGRNQPQHF | TGTGCCAGCAGCTTACAGGGCGGTCGCAATCAGCCCCAGCATTTT
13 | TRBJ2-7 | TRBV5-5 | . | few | CASSFPSHYEQYF | TGTGCCAGCAGCTTCCCTAGTCACTACGAGCAGTACTTC
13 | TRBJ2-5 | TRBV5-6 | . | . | CASSSPGWETQYF | TGTGCCAGCAGCTCCCCAGGGTGGGAGACCCAGTACTTC
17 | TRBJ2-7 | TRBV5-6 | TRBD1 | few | CASSDSPGQGVSYEQYF | TGTGCCAGCAGCGATAGCCCGGGACAGGGGGTCTCCTACGAGCAGTACTTC
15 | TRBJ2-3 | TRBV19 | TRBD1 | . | CASSIYRGPTDTQYF | TGTGCCAGTAGTATCTACAGGGGGCCGACAGATACGCAGTATTTT
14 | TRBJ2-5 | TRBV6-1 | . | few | CASSEATAGGTQYF | TGTGCCAGCAGTGAAGCTACGGCCGGGGGGACCCAGTACTTC
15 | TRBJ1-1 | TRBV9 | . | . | CASSVVGRGNSEAFF | TGTGCCAGCAGCGTAGTAGGAAGAGGTAACTCTGAAGCTTTCTTT
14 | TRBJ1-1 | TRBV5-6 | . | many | CASSFRRAHPEAFF | TGTGCCAGCAGCTTTCGGAGGGCCCACCCTGAAGCTTTCTTT
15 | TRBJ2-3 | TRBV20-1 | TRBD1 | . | CSARSPGQGTDTQYF | TGCAGTGCTAGGTCACCGGGACAGGGCACAGATACGCAGTATTTT
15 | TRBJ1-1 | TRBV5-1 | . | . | CASSLAPGVGTEAFF | TGCGCCAGCAGCTTGGCCCCCGGAGTTGGGACTGAAGCTTTCTTT
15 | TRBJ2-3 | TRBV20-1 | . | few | CSAKVPERSTDTQYF | TGCAGTGCTAAAGTCCCCGAACGAAGCACAGATACGCAGTATTTT
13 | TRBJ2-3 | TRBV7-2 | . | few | CASSGSTTDTQYF | TGTGCCAGCAGCGGGAGTACCACAGATACGCAGTATTTT
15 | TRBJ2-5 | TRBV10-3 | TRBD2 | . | CAISELAGVGETQYF | TGTGCCATCAGTGAACTAGCGGGAGTCGGGGAGACCCAGTACTTC
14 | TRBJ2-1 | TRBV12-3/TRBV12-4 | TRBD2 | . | CASRPNYSGNEQFF | TGTGCCAGCAGGCCGAACTATAGCGGGAATGAGCAGTTCTTC
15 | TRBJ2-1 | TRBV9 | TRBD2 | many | CASSVSSGGWNEQFF | TGTGCCAGCAGCGTATCTAGCGGGGGTTGGAATGAGCAGTTCTTC
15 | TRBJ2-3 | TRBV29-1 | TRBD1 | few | CSGAPGGTSTDTQYF | TGCAGCGGTGCGCCAGGGGGCACTAGCACAGATACGCAGTATTTT